This TCR beta chain appears in the sequencing data of a study of Graves' ophthalmopathy and Graves' hyperthyroidism. The study, taken as a whole, reports: Both a roughly 70% sensitivity and a roughly 75% specificity characterized the model's predictions of ophthalmopathy progression. Most thyroid clonotypes expanded beyond 0.001 frequency were also found in blood. For separating ophthalmopathy from stable hyperthyroidism, a 13-signature model gave around 86% sensitivity and 80% to 84% specificity.

This clonotype appeared once. What it binds is not known. The sequenced template was RNA, covering the TCR beta CDR3 region. HTBI-primed first-round RT-PCR preceded second-round multiplex PCR. TCRdb analysed the multiplex PCR reads with MiXCR anew, one entry per CDR3 protein. The data show approximately 640,000 distinct CDR3 sequences, about two fifths seen once. Clinical symptoms, serum thyroxine, TRAb, thyroid ultrasound and orbital computed tomography determined diagnosis. The CDR3 covers 18 residues. CDR1 is SNHLY and CDR2 is FYNNEI in the germline V gene. The junction had 14 bases not matched to a gene; V was cut back by 8 bases and J by 2 bases.

The receptor was isolated from an adult man with Graves' ophthalmopathy. Sequences were obtained from peripheral blood. V usage is TRBV2 and J usage is TRBJ2-6, with TRBD1 matching 8 bases. Here the CDR3 DNA reads TGTGCCAGCTCACCCTCCGGGACAGGTTTAACTGGGGCCAACGTCCTGACTTTC. Protein product: CASSPSGTGLTGANVLTF.